One T cell receptor beta chain is described in this entry. Its specific antigen is unknown. Base qualities were left out, and no much larger clone turns up one base away. The collaborating institutions used their own protocols to collect whole blood in K2EDTA tubes. Collaborator samples were shipped for TCRbeta analysis as frozen whole blood, isolated PBMCs, or DNA extracted from either sample type. Taken from cysteine to phenylalanine, the CDR3 has 15 residues. Only the CDR3 region is kept as DNA, spanning 45 bases read in frame from base 1. As encoded in the germline V gene (reference sequence), CDR1 is SEHNR while CDR2 is FQNEAQ. Here V drops 5 bases and J drops 4 bases, and the junction holds 6 bases not matched to any gene. TCRbeta CDR3 regions were amplified from genomic DNA by means of the immunoSEQ Assay, a bias-controlled multiplex PCR. Per the authors' processing: Nucleated cell counts per sample were estimated from amplification of reference gene primers within the assay. To quantify the absolute abundance of each unique TCRbeta CDR3 rearrangement, sequence reads were collapsed and filtered. Productive Simpson clonality was computed per sample as the square root of Simpson's diversity index over productive rearrangements. Here the immuneACCESS table is served through TCRdb, limited to in-frame sequences with V and J called. Missing clones are a known gap in these copies; in checked studies unresolved V genes cover under half, and the rest lacks a known reason. The V and J calls and clone size come from that table; D and trimming were worked out from the DNA. For this sample the table gives roughly 140,000 clones, of which about 79% were detected only once. More than 7.5% of the sample is held by the ten biggest clonotypes.

This entry is derived from a study of blood T cell repertoires in COVID-19 (TCRdb year 2020). Concerning the study at large: Samples from collaborators originated in the United States, Italy and Spain and spanned both the acute and convalescent phases of COVID-19. The material from the prospective study consisted of cDNA or gDNA derived from T cells, B-cell-depleted T cells, or PBMCs. HLA class I and class II types, where available, came from metadata supplied by the sample provider rather than from assay-based typing. The repertoires were released in a freely available public database intended as a resource for research on the immune response to SARS-CoV-2. Samples came from the ongoing ImmuneRACE study (first 160 participants) plus 1,254 subjects from 6 global collaborators. Deeply sampled blood TCRbeta repertoires from subjects exposed to, actively infected with, or recovered from COVID-19 were included in the dataset. A de-identified subject ID, COVID-19 status, age in years and sex were almost always included in the sample metadata. What the study reported, not specific to this receptor: The amount of clinical and demographic metadata varied by source and participant and was provided uncurated.

The clonotype was recovered from a woman between 45 and 65 years old with acute or convalescent COVID-19. Here the chain combines TRBV7-9 and TRBJ1-5, with TRBD1 matching 9 junction bases. Source material: peripheral blood. Here the CDR3 is given as CASSSTGGWNQPQHF. The DNA sequence is as follows: TGTGCCAGCAGCAGTACAGGGGGCTGGAATCAGCCCCAGCATTTT.